Listed below are T cell receptor beta chains from one sample, sequenced in a study of cytomegalovirus exposure and HLA in healthy donors. TCRdb's copy holds only in-frame clones and misses some; the assay was immunoSEQ multiplex PCR. The sample has over 120,000 clones, 78% seen once. The source material was PBMCs. The receptors shown here come from a female donor in good health and CMV-seronegative. CDR3s include the opening cysteine and the closing phenylalanine or tryptophan. The D gene is left open where the match is weak. Not every row has a clone size; where given, it reads once, few, many or a size class.

clone_size d_call j_call v_call cdr3_nt cdr3_aa
- TRBD1 TRBJ1-1 TRBV19 TGTGCCAGTTGTAGAGGAGGGACAGCAAACACTGAAGCTTTCTTT CASCRGGTANTEAFF
- TRBD1 TRBJ2-7 TRBV2 TGTGCCAGCAGTAAGACAGGGATCGGTAACGAGCAGTACTTC CASSKTGIGNEQYF
- - TRBJ1-2 TRBV4-3 TGCGCCAGCAGCCCCCACCCACGGGGGATAAACTATGGCTACCCCTTC CASSPHPRGINYGYPF
- TRBD1 TRBJ2-7 TRBV5-1 TGCGCCAGCAGGAGGGATCCACAGGGGTCCTACGAGCAGTACTTC CASRRDPQGSYEQYF
- - TRBJ2-7 TRBV11-2 TGTGCCAGCAGCTTTTTCCAGGGGCTCTACGAGCAGTACTTC CASSFFQGLYEQYF
- TRBD2 TRBJ2-3 TRBV6-4 TGTGCCAGCAGTGCCATAGCGGGAGGGCTCACAGATACGCAGTATTTT CASSAIAGGLTDTQYF
- - TRBJ1-2 TRBV28 TGTGCCAGCAGTTCCAGGGCGCTCTATGGCTACACCTTC CASSSRALYGYTF
- TRBD2 TRBJ2-3 TRBV7-2 TGTGCCAGCAGCCGCCCCTTACTAGCGGCTAGCACAGATACGCAGTATTTT CASSRPLLAASTDTQYF
- - TRBJ2-1 TRBV4-2 TGTGCCAGCAGCCAAGATCCTTCCGACAATGAGCAGTTCTTC CASSQDPSDNEQFF
- TRBD1 TRBJ2-1 TRBV27 TGTGCCAGCAGCTCCCCGGACAGGAGCAATGAGCAGTTCTTC CASSSPDRSNEQFF
once TRBD2 TRBJ2-3 TRBV10-1 TGCGCCAGCAGTGAGTCGACACTAGCGGGGGGACGTGGTACGCAGTATTTT CASSESTLAGGRGTQYF
- - TRBJ2-1 TRBV28 TGTGCCAGCAGCTCGATTTGGGGACAATCCTACAATGAGCAGTTCTTC CASSSIWGQSYNEQFF
few - TRBJ1-3 TRBV5-6 TGTGCCAGCAGCCCGGGATTATCTGGAAACACCATATATTTT CASSPGLSGNTIYF
- - TRBJ2-7 TRBV6-1 TGTGCCAGCAAGGTCGGGGGTAGCTCCTACGAGCAGTACTTC CASKVGGSSYEQYF
- - TRBJ1-6 TRBV5-1 TGCGCCAGCTCCCCTCTTGGGGGGGTTTCACCCCTCCACTTT CASSPLGGVSPLHF
few TRBD1 TRBJ1-6 TRBV5-6 TGTGCCAGCAGCTTCGGAGGGGGCGGGCGGCATTCACCCCTCCACTTT CASSFGGGGRHSPLHF
- TRBD2 TRBJ2-7 TRBV27 TGTGCCAGCAGTTTATTGATTAGCGGGAGTAAGTACTTC CASSLLISGSKYF
few TRBD2 TRBJ2-7 TRBV4-1 TGCGCCAGCAGCCAAGCTTTGGTAGCGGGGGCCTACGAGCAGTACTTC CASSQALVAGAYEQYF
- - TRBJ2-7 TRBV27 TGTGCCAGCAGTTTATTTCGACAGAGCTACGAGCAGTACTTC CASSLFRQSYEQYF
- TRBD2 TRBJ2-7 TRBV19 TGTGCCAGTAGTATCGTAGCGGGCTCCCACTACGAGCAGTACTTC CASSIVAGSHYEQYF
few - TRBJ1-4 TRBV4-2 TGTGCCAGCAGCCAAGACGGGGATAATGAAAAACTGTTTTTT CASSQDGDNEKLFF
- - TRBJ1-2 TRBV28 TGTGCCAGCAGTTTTAATTCGGGGATCCACGATGGCTACACCTTC CASSFNSGIHDGYTF
- - TRBJ1-2 TRBV5-1 TGCGCCAGCAGCGCTGGACAGCTCGGAGGAGGCTACACCTTC CASSAGQLGGGYTF